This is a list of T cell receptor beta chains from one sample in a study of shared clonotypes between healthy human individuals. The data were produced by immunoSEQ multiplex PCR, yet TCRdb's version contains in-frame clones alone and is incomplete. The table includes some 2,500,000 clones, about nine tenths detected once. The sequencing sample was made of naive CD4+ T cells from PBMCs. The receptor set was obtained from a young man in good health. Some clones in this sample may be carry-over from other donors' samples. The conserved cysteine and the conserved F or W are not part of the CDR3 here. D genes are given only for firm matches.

CDR3: ASSPPSGSSYNEQF; J: TRBJ2-1; D: TRBD2; V: TRBV18
CDR3: ASSMFGAASSYNEQF; J: TRBJ2-1; D: NA; V: TRBV19
CDR3: ASSVRGPQETQY; J: TRBJ2-5; D: TRBD1; V: TRBV9
CDR3: AWSASIRPIYGYT; J: TRBJ1-2; D: NA; V: TRBV30
CDR3: ASSQPPPGYGNTIY; J: TRBJ1-3; D: NA; V: TRBV28
CDR3: ASSTRDRDNNEQF; J: TRBJ2-1; D: TRBD1; V: TRBV6-6
CDR3: ASSDDWVVVSGNTIY; J: TRBJ1-3; D: NA; V: TRBV11-3
CDR3: ASSEGAVTVGYGYT; J: TRBJ1-2; D: NA; V: TRBV6-1
CDR3: ASKPARGMGTEAF; J: TRBJ1-1; D: NA; V: TRBV28
CDR3: AISDSGLDLNEQF; J: TRBJ2-1; D: NA; V: TRBV10-3